The source of this TCR beta chain is a study of blood T cell repertoires in COVID-19. As for the study in general: From T cells, B-cell-depleted T cells, or PBMCs came the material, which was cDNA or gDNA.

Here immunoSEQ multiplex PCR was the method, and the copy in TCRdb shows in-frame clones only, minus some. The sample lists 150,000 to 200,000 clones; around 86% were seen once. This CDR3 region has 14 residues. Losses at the gene ends were 4 bases for V and 3 bases for J; bases not matched to a gene: 1. Germline lookup yields CDR1 MNHEY and CDR2 SMNVEV (reference sequence). This clone was seen a single time. The V gene is TRBV27, the J gene TRBJ2-2; 8 positions match TRBD2. Sequencing used PBMCs or T cells enriched from blood (not recorded which). This clonotype was sampled from a woman aged 40 to 49 in a cohort exposed to, infected with or recovered from COVID-19 (not recorded which). Here the CDR3 DNA reads TGTGCCAGCAGTTCGGGACTAGACACCGGGGAGCTGTTTTTT. Amino acid sequence: CASSSGLDTGELFF.